Listed below are T cell receptor beta chains from one sample, sequenced in a study of blood T cell repertoires in COVID-19. Produced via immunoSEQ multiplex PCR; TCRdb's table is partial and in-frame only. Of 200,000 to 250,000 clones detected, 85% to 90% appear once; the ten largest clones hold roughly 3.2%. Material: PBMCs or T cells enriched from blood (not recorded which). Source of these receptors: a woman between 45 and 60 years old in a cohort exposed to, infected with or recovered from COVID-19 (not recorded which). Each CDR3 is given with its conserved first and last residue. The D gene is left open where the match is weak. Clone sizes are given selectively: once, few, many, or a class where the clone is expanded.

TRBJ1-6 | . | few | TRBV9 | CASQGYHNSPLHF | TGTGCCAGCCAGGGTTATCATAATTCACCCCTCCACTTT
TRBJ1-5 | . | . | TRBV28 | CASSFGGFGNQPQHF | TGTGCCAGCAGTTTTGGGGGGTTCGGCAATCAGCCCCAGCATTTT
TRBJ2-5 | . | . | TRBV7-9 | CASSLGGAEQETQYF | TGTGCCAGCAGCTTAGGCGGGGCAGAGCAAGAGACCCAGTACTTC
TRBJ2-2 | TRBD1 | . | TRBV5-1 | CASSLEGQGTGELFF | TGCGCCAGCAGCTTGGAGGGACAGGGGACCGGGGAGCTGTTTTTT
TRBJ1-2 | . | . | TRBV10-3 | CAIRGDRAGNYGYTF | TGTGCCATCAGGGGTGACAGAGCAGGCAACTATGGCTACACCTTC
TRBJ2-3 | TRBD2 | . | TRBV9 | CASSDGAGSGVTDTQYF | TGTGCCAGCAGCGACGGGGCGGGTAGCGGGGTCACAGATACGCAGTATTTT
TRBJ2-7 | . | . | TRBV9 | CASSASGAGYEQYF | TGTGCCAGCAGCGCCTCAGGTGCGGGCTACGAGCAGTACTTC
TRBJ2-5 | TRBD1 | . | TRBV28 | CASSPSSPTGRETQYF | TGTGCCAGCAGCCCCTCGTCCCCGACAGGGAGAGAGACCCAGTACTTC
TRBJ2-3 | . | . | TRBV5-8 | CASSLSSTQYF | TGTGCCAGCAGCTTGTCCAGTACGCAGTATTTT
TRBJ2-1 | . | . | TRBV19 | CASSIVSGHEQFF | TGTGCCAGTAGTATAGTGTCAGGTCATGAGCAGTTCTTC
TRBJ1-2 | . | . | TRBV7-3 | CASSYRSGTNYGYTF | TGTGCCAGCAGCTATAGGTCAGGCACCAACTATGGCTACACCTTC
TRBJ2-1 | . | . | TRBV5-1 | CASSLGVGAVLDEQFF | TGCGCCAGCAGCTTGGGAGTGGGGGCGGTTTTGGATGAGCAGTTCTTC
TRBJ1-2 | TRBD1 | . | TRBV5-4 | CASSTGQGYGYTF | TGTGCCAGCAGCACGGGACAGGGGTATGGCTACACCTTC
TRBJ2-3 | . | once | TRBV9 | CASSVGTKTDTQYF | TGTGCCAGCAGCGTAGGGACAAAAACAGATACGCAGTATTTT
TRBJ1-4 | . | . | TRBV19 | CASSMGITGIGEKLFF | TGTGCCAGTAGTATGGGGATTACAGGGATCGGCGAAAAACTGTTTTTT
TRBJ2-1 | . | . | TRBV9 | CASSPEEVIGPSSYNEQFF | TGTGCCAGCAGCCCAGAGGAGGTGATCGGTCCAAGCTCCTACAATGAGCAGTTCTTC
TRBJ1-1 | . | . | TRBV29-1 | CSVQGMNTEAFF | TGCAGCGTCCAGGGTATGAACACTGAAGCTTTCTTT
TRBJ2-1 | TRBD1 | . | TRBV7-3 | CASSLKGTGYNEQFF | TGTGCCAGCAGCTTAAAGGGGACAGGGTACAATGAGCAGTTCTTC
TRBJ2-1 | TRBD2 | few | TRBV9 | CASNQGGLALNEQFF | TGTGCCAGCAACCAGGGGGGACTAGCTTTAAATGAGCAGTTCTTC
TRBJ1-2 | TRBD1 | . | TRBV15 | CATSRDLVGQLGGYTF | TGTGCCACCAGCAGAGATCTAGTGGGACAGCTGGGAGGCTACACCTTC
TRBJ1-2 | . | . | TRBV30 | CAWTVVSSGYGYTF | TGTGCCTGGACGGTGGTATCGTCGGGCTATGGCTACACCTTC
TRBJ2-1 | . | . | TRBV6-5 | CASRQQGGEQFF | TGTGCCAGCAGACAACAGGGTGGGGAGCAGTTCTTC
TRBJ2-1 | TRBD2 | . | TRBV10-3 | CAIGPGRDGDEQFF | TGTGCCATCGGACCAGGGAGGGATGGCGATGAGCAGTTCTTC
TRBJ2-3 | TRBD2 | . | TRBV11-2 | CASSLRLAGSTDTQYF | TGTGCCAGCAGCCTGAGACTAGCGGGGAGCACAGATACGCAGTATTTT
TRBJ1-2 | TRBD1 | . | TRBV23-1 | CASSQSNKGAKNGNYGYTF | TGCGCCAGCAGTCAATCTAATAAGGGGGCGAAGAACGGTAACTATGGCTACACCTTC
TRBJ1-6 | . | . | TRBV6-2/TRBV6-3 | CASSYLRDGASPLHF | TGTGCCAGCAGTTACCTCAGGGATGGAGCTTCACCCCTCCACTTT
TRBJ1-5 | . | . | TRBV20-1 | CSASLPGVGNQPQHF | TGCAGTGCTAGTCTCCCGGGGGTTGGCAATCAGCCCCAGCATTTT
TRBJ1-1 | TRBD1 | . | TRBV7-3 | CASSSTGLTEAFF | TGTGCCAGCAGCTCGACAGGGCTGACTGAAGCTTTCTTT
TRBJ1-1 | TRBD1 | . | TRBV11-2 | CASSLNPGGPLNTEAFF | TGTGCCAGCAGCTTGAATCCAGGGGGGCCCTTGAACACTGAAGCTTTCTTT
TRBJ1-2 | . | . | TRBV5-4 | CASSLFGADGYTF | TGTGCCAGCAGCTTGTTTGGGGCTGATGGCTACACCTTC
TRBJ2-2 | TRBD2 | . | TRBV27 | CASSLSSSGGPITTGELFF | TGTGCCAGCAGTTTATCGTCTAGCGGGGGACCTATCACAACCGGGGAGCTGTTTTTT
TRBJ1-2 | TRBD1 | . | TRBV6-1 | CASSEDIGDRGNYGYTF | TGTGCCAGCAGTGAAGATATTGGCGACAGGGGAAACTATGGCTACACCTTC
TRBJ1-5 | TRBD1 | . | TRBV28 | CASSRQGSRNQPQHF | TGTGCCAGCAGTCGACAGGGATCGCGCAATCAGCCCCAGCATTTT
TRBJ1-3 | . | . | TRBV5-1 | CASSLQASGNTIYF | TGCGCCAGCAGCTTGCAGGCTTCTGGAAACACCATATATTTT
TRBJ1-4 | . | . | TRBV7-9 | CASSFFRVSGANEKLFF | TGTGCCAGCAGCTTCTTCCGGGTGTCTGGTGCTAATGAAAAACTGTTTTTT
TRBJ1-4 | . | . | TRBV5-1 | CASSLQGTNEKLFF | TGCGCCAGCAGCTTGCAGGGGACTAATGAAAAACTGTTTTTT
TRBJ2-7 | . | . | TRBV5-1 | CASSLHGGPRDEQYF | TGCGCCAGCAGCTTACACGGGGGGCCGAGGGACGAGCAGTACTTC
TRBJ1-2 | . | . | TRBV19 | CASTKGGTYGYTF | TGTGCCAGTACAAAGGGGGGGACCTATGGCTACACCTTC
TRBJ1-1 | . | . | TRBV7-2 | CASSLALRDTEAFF | TGTGCCAGCAGCTTAGCGCTGAGGGACACTGAAGCTTTCTTT
TRBJ2-7 | TRBD1 | . | TRBV9 | CASSSTGTGDYEQYF | TGTGCCAGCAGCAGTACCGGGACAGGGGACTACGAGCAGTACTTC
TRBJ1-5 | . | . | TRBV6-6 | CASSSPTGPQHF | TGTGCCAGCAGTTCCCCAACTGGGCCCCAGCATTTT
TRBJ2-3 | . | once | TRBV4-2 | CASSQDPKYGGTATDTQYF | TGTGCCAGCAGCCAAGACCCAAAATACGGAGGGACCGCCACAGATACGCAGTATTTT
TRBJ2-3 | . | . | TRBV12-3/TRBV12-4 | CASSLGRGDTQYF | TGTGCCAGCAGTTTGGGTAGGGGGGATACGCAGTATTTT
TRBJ1-2 | TRBD1 | once | TRBV15 | CATSRDRQGYGYTF | TGTGCCACCAGCAGAGATCGACAGGGCTATGGCTACACCTTC
TRBJ2-7 | TRBD2 | . | TRBV5-1 | CASSLEGLAGGEQYF | TGCGCCAGCAGCTTGGAGGGACTAGCGGGGGGCGAGCAGTACTTC
TRBJ1-6 | . | few | TRBV20-1 | CSASAAAQKSSYNSPLHF | TGCAGTGCTAGTGCGGCGGCGCAAAAGAGCTCCTATAATTCACCCCTCCACTTT
TRBJ1-1 | . | . | TRBV5-1 | CASSLAVSNTEAFF | TGCGCCAGCAGCTTGGCCGTATCGAACACTGAAGCTTTCTTT
TRBJ2-3 | TRBD2 | once | TRBV11-2 | CASSSRTGTSGGIQYF | TGTGCCAGCAGCTCCCGAACCGGGACTAGCGGGGGGATTCAGTATTTT
TRBJ2-1 | TRBD2 | once | TRBV6-5 | CASSYAGGSSYNEQFF | TGTGCCAGCAGTTACGCGGGGGGCAGCTCCTACAATGAGCAGTTCTTC
TRBJ1-5 | . | . | TRBV3-1/TRBV3-2 | CASSQDGPGVNQPQHF | TGTGCCAGCAGCCAAGACGGGCCAGGGGTAAATCAGCCCCAGCATTTT
TRBJ1-2 | TRBD1 | . | TRBV30 | CAWRSGGWGYTF | TGTGCCTGGAGGTCAGGGGGCTGGGGCTACACCTTC
TRBJ1-3 | TRBD1 | . | TRBV7-9 | CASSLIRDRATGNTIYF | TGTGCCAGCAGCTTAATAAGGGACAGGGCAACTGGAAACACCATATATTTT
TRBJ1-1 | . | . | TRBV19 | CASIRQTMNTEAFF | TGTGCCAGTATCAGACAGACGATGAACACTGAAGCTTTCTTT
TRBJ2-1 | . | . | TRBV13 | CASSFLSNEQFF | TGTGCCAGCAGCTTTCTGTCCAATGAGCAGTTCTTC
TRBJ2-1 | TRBD2 | . | TRBV15 | CATSSVPQLAGGPYNEQFF | TGTGCCACCAGCAGCGTCCCCCAACTAGCGGGGGGGCCCTACAATGAGCAGTTCTTC
TRBJ1-5 | . | once | TRBV19 | CASSDGGVSNQPQHF | TGTGCCAGTAGTGACGGGGGGGTTAGCAATCAGCCCCAGCATTTT
TRBJ2-7 | TRBD2 | . | TRBV10-1 | CASSPSGAPTKQYF | TGCGCCAGCAGCCCCAGCGGGGCACCTACGAAGCAGTACTTC
TRBJ1-5 | . | . | TRBV5-1 | CASSLAGGRNSNQPQHF | TGCGCCAGCAGCTTGGCCGGGGGGAGAAATAGCAATCAGCCCCAGCATTTT